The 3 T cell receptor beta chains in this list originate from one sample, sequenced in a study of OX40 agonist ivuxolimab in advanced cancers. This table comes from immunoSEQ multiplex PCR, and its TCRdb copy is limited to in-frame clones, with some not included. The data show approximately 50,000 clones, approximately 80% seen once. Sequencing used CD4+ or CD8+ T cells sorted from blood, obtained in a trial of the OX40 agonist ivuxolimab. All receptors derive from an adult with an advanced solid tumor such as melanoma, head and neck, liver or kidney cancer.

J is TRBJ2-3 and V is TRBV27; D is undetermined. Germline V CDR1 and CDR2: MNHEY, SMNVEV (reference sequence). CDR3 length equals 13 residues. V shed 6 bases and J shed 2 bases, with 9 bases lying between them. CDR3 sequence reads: CASRTRYTDTQYF. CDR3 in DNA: TGTGCCAGCAGGACCAGGTACACAGATACGCAGTATTTT.

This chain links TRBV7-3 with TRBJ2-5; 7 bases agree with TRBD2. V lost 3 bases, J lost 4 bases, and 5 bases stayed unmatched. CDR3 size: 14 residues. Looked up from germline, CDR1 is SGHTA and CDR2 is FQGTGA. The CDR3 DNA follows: TGTGCCAGCAGCTTGGCGGGAGCACGAGAGACCCAGTACTTC. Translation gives CASSLAGARETQYF.

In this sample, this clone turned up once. CDR3 sequence (DNA): TGTGCCAGCAGTGTGTATAATTCACCCCTCCACTTT. Translating gives CASSVYNSPLHF. The V gene is TRBV27, the J gene TRBJ1-6; no firm D call. The CDR3 sequence is 12 residues long. V lost 5 bases to trimming and J lost 4 bases, with 3 bases between them. CDR1 MNHEY and CDR2 SMNVEV come from the germline V gene (reference sequence).